This TCR beta chain came from a study of human T cells and chemical hapten exposure. Time point meaning: pre-sensitization, week 0. Treatment meaning: therapeutic diphenylcyclopropenone sensitization with weekly scalp DPC. TCRdb redid the calling of the RACE reads with MiXCR, one entry per CDR3 protein. The table has under 90,000 distinct CDR3 sequences, approximately 9.9% seen once; the top ten hold roughly 3.5%. Trimming removed 4 bases at V and 2 bases at J, with 21 bases between. CDR1 is DFQATT and CDR2 is SNEGSKA in the germline V gene (reference sequence). The CDR3 totals 16 residues. This clonotype originated in a woman in her thirties or forties with alopecia areata. Some clones in this sample may be carry-over from other donors' samples. This chain links TRBV20-1 with TRBJ2-7, with D perhaps matching TRBD1 or TRBD2 (5 bases each). This specimen consisted of whole blood, obtained in connection with sensitization to the hapten diphenylcyclopropenone (DPC). The CDR3 nucleotides read TGCAGTGCTAAAGTATTGTTTGAGGGGCTTCCCTACGAGCAGTACTTC. This gives the protein CSAKVLFEGLPYEQYF.